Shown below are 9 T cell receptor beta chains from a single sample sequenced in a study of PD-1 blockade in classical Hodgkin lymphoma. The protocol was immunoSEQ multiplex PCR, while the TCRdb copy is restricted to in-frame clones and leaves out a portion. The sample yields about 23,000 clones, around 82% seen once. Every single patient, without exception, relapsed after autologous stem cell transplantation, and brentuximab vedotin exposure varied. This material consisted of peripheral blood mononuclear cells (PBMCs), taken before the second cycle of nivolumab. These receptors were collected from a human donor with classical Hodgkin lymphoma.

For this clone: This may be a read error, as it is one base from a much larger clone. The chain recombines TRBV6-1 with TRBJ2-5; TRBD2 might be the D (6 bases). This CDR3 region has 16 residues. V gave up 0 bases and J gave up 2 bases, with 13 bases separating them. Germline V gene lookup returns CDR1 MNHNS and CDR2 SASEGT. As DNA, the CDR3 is TGTGCCAGCAGTGAAGCCGGGGGAGAGGTACAAGAGACCCAGTACTTC. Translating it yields CASSEAGGEVQETQYF.

DNA of the CDR3: TGCGCCAGCAGCCTCGGACAGGGGGGCACTGAAGCTTTCTTT. This codes for CASSLGQGGTEAFF. The V gene is TRBV5-1, the J gene TRBJ1-1; TRBD1 matches at 10 bases. The CDR3 totals 14 residues. Germline CDR1 and CDR2: SGHRS and YFSETQ. J lost 4 bases, V lost 4 bases, and 4 bases had no gene match. Combining the CDR3 with reference TRBV5-1 and TRBJ1-1 gives the whole variable domain KAGVTQTPRYLIKTRGQQVTLSCSPISGHRSVSWYQQTPGQGLQFLFEYFSETQRNKGNFPGRFSGRQFSNSRSEMNVSTLELGDSALYLCASSLGQGGTEAFFGQGTRLTVV.

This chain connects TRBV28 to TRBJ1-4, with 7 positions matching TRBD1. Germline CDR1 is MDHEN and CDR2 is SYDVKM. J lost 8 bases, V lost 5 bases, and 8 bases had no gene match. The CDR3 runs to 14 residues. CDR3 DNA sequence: TGTGCCAGCAGTGCGACAGGGAGGGGAGAAAAACTGTTTTTT. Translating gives CASSATGRGEKLFF.

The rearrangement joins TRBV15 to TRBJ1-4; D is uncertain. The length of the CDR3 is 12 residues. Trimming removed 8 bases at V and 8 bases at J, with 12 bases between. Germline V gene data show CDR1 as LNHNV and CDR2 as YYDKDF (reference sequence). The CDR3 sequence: CATYRSPEKLFF. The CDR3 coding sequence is TGTGCCACCTACCGATCGCCCGAAAAACTGTTTTTT.

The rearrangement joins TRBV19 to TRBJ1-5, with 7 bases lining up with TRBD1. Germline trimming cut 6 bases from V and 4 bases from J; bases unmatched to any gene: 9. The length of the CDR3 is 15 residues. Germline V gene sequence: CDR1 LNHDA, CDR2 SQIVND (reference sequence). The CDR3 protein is CASRMDRLLNQPQHF. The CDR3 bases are TGTGCCAGTAGAATGGACAGGCTCCTTAATCAGCCCCAGCATTTT.

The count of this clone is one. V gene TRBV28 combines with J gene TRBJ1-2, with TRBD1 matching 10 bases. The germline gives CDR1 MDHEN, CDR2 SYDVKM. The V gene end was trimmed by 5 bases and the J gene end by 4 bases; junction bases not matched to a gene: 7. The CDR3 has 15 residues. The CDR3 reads CASSPATGGRYGYTF. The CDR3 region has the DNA TGTGCCAGCAGTCCCGCGACAGGGGGCCGCTATGGCTACACCTTC.

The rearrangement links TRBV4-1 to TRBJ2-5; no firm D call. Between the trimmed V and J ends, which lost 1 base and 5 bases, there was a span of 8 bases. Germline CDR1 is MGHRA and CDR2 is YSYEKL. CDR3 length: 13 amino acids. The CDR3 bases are TGCGCCAGCAGCCAAGTAGTCCGGGAGACCCAGTACTTC. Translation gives CASSQVVRETQYF.

This CDR3 is CASSYSRLGPYNEQFF. DNA of the CDR3: TGTGCCAGCAGTTACTCGAGACTGGGCCCCTACAATGAGCAGTTCTTC. The chain joins TRBV6-5 to TRBJ2-1, with unresolved D. CDR3 length equals 16 residues. V was cut by 0 bases and J by 2 bases, with 11 bases left in between. CDR1 MNHEY and CDR2 SVGAGI come from the germline V gene.

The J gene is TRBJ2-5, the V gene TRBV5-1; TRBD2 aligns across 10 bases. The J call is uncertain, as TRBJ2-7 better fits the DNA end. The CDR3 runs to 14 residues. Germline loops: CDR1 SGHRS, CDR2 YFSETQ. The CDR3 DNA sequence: TGCGCCAGCAGCTCTAGCGGGGGTAATTACGAGCAGTACTTC. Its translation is CASSSSGGNYEQYF.